Given below is one T cell receptor (beta chain) in context. Its target antigen remains unknown. Base qualities are not at hand, and no much larger clone is one base apart. The V end gives up 4 bases and the J end 6 bases, leaving 7 bases in the junction not matched to a gene. There are 14 amino acids in the CDR3, from cysteine to phenylalanine inclusive. Here the CDR3 DNA is all that survives: 42 bases in frame from base 1. Looking up the germline V gene (reference sequence) yields CDR1 GTSNPN and CDR2 SVGIG. Library preparation was by the immunoSEQ multiplex PCR assay. TCRdb mirrors the immuneACCESS table, restricted to in-frame sequences. Some clones are absent from its copies; in checked studies, under half trace to an unresolved V gene, and the reason for the others is unknown. This sample is represented by more than 90,000 clones; around 90% of them were singletons. 4.5% to 6% of the sample lies in the top ten.

This sample was taken from a study of radiotherapy plus CTLA-4 blockade in lung cancer (dated by TCRdb to about 2018). Study-level background: Objective responses occurred in roughly 19% of enrolled patients, and 31% achieved disease control.

The study tested focal radiation therapy combined with CTLA-4 blockade (ipilimumab) in patients with chemo-refractory metastatic non-small-cell lung cancer. What the work shows at the level of the full study, not this receptor alone: Early dynamic changes in blood T cell clones, together with increased serum interferon-beta after radiation, were reported as the strongest predictors of response. After treatment with radiotherapy and ipilimumab, TCR clones that originated in tumors expanded in peripheral blood.

This clonotype was sampled from a human donor with non-small cell lung cancer that progressed on radiotherapy plus ipilimumab. Material: peripheral blood, obtained from a patient treated with radiotherapy plus ipilimumab. The sequence joins TRBV30 to TRBJ2-1, and 9 bases in between align with TRBD2. The bases are TGTGCCTGGACCCTAGCGGGACCCCTCAATGAGCAGTTCTTC. Translation gives CAWTLAGPLNEQFF.